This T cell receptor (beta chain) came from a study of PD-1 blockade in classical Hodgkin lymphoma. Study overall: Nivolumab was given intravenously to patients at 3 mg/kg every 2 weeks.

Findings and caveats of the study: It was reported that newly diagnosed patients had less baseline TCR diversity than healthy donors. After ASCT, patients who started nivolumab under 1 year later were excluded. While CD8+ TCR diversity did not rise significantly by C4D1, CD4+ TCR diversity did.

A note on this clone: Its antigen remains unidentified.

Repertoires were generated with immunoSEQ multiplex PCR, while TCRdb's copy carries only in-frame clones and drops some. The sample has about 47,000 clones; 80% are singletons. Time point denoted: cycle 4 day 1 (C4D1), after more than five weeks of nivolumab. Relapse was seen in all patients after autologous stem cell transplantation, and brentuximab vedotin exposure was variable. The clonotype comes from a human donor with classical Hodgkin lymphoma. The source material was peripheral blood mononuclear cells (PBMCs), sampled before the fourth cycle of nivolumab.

In nucleotides, the CDR3 is TGTGCCAGCAGCGTAGACCAGGGGTGGTGGGAGACCCAGTACTTC. Translated, it gives CASSVDQGWWETQYF. V gene TRBV9 combines with J gene TRBJ2-5; a possible D gene is TRBD1 (6 bases). Trimming stripped 0 bases from V and 5 bases from J, with 14 bases between. CDR1 and CDR2 (germline): SGDLS, YYNGEE. This CDR3 comprises 15 residues.